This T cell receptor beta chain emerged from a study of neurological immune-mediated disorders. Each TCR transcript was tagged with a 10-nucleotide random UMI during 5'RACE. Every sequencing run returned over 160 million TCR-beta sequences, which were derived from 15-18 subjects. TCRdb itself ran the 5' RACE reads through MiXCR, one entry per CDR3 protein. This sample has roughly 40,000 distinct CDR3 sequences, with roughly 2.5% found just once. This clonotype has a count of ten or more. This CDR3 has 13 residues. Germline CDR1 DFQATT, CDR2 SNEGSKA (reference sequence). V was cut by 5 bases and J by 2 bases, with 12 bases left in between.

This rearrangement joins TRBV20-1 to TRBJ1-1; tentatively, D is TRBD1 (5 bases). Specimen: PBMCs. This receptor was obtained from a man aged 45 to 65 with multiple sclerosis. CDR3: CSAVRDRNTEAFF. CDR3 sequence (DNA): TGCAGTGCTGTACGGGACCGCAACACTGAAGCTTTCTTT.